A single sample gave rise to the 28 T cell receptor beta chains below, sequenced in a study of technical replicates of blood from a few donors. Produced via immunoSEQ multiplex PCR; TCRdb's table is partial and in-frame only. This sample has about 63,000 clones; approximately 86% occur once, and the top ten carry around 5%. The sequenced material came from PBMCs. Receptors were obtained from a human donor in good health. Some clones in this sample may be carry-over from other donors' samples.

This chain links TRBV18 with TRBJ1-2; D uncertain. Germline CDR1 reads KGHSH; CDR2 reads LQKENI. V was shortened by 6 bases and J by 2 bases, with 7 bases between the two germline ends. This CDR3 has 12 amino acids. CDR3 DNA: TGTGCCAGCTCCGGGAACAACTATGGCTACACCTTC. Residues: CASSGNNYGYTF.

The chain has TRBV18 and TRBJ1-3; D is perhaps TRBD1 (6 bases). The CDR3 is made up of 16 amino acids. Trimming removed 2 bases from V and 0 bases from J, with 11 bases in between. Looked up from germline, CDR1 is KGHSH and CDR2 is LQKENI. The CDR3 DNA reads TGTGCCAGCTCACCAAGGAACAGGGCCTCTGGAAACACCATATATTTT. This codes for CASSPRNRASGNTIYF.

The chain carries TRBV5-8 and TRBJ1-3; 8 bases are a match to TRBD1. Losses at the gene ends were 2 bases for V and 5 bases for J; bases not matched to a gene: 9. The CDR3 loop spans 16 amino acids. CDR1 and CDR2 (germline): SGHTS, YDEGEE. CDR3: CASSFWTGSGRNTIYF. Written as DNA, the CDR3 is TGTGCCAGCAGCTTTTGGACAGGGAGTGGAAGAAACACCATATATTTT.

The rearrangement links TRBV19 to TRBJ2-1; tentatively, D is TRBD2 (6 bases). CDR3 length: 14 residues. CDR1 and CDR2 (germline): LNHDA, SQIVND (reference sequence). V lost 9 bases and J lost 1, with 13 bases in between. CDR3 coding DNA: TGTGCCAGCAAGGACGGGGGATCCTACAATGAGCAGTTCTTC. It yields the protein CASKDGGSYNEQFF.

The rearrangement joins TRBV5-8 to TRBJ1-1; D ambiguous. The ends were cut back, 1 base at V and 0 bases at J, with 10 bases in the middle. Germline CDR1 SGHTS, CDR2 YDEGEE. This CDR3 spans 15 amino acids. Written as DNA, the CDR3 is TGTGCCAGCAGCTTGCGACTGTACATGAACACTGAAGCTTTCTTT. The encoded protein is CASSLRLYMNTEAFF.

The chain links TRBV5-4 to TRBJ1-5; 9 bases fit TRBD1. There are 15 residues in the CDR3. CDR1 is SGHNT, CDR2 YYREEE, per germline (reference sequence). V gave up 4 bases and J gave up 5 bases; unmatched junction bases: 7. This CDR3 is CASSPGTGRDQPQHF. CDR3 nucleotide sequence: TGTGCCAGCAGCCCGGGGACAGGGAGGGATCAGCCCCAGCATTTT. The whole variable domain, remainder taken from reference TRBV5-4 and TRBJ1-5, is ETGVTQSPTHLIKTRGQQVTLRCSSQSGHNTVSWYQQALGQGPQFIFQYYREEENGRGNFPPRFSGLQFPNYSSELNVNALELDDSALYLCASSPGTGRDQPQHFGDGTRLSIL.

The chain recombines TRBV20-1 with TRBJ1-2; no clear D gene. V was clipped by 3 bases and J by 7 bases, with 9 bases between them. The CDR3 contains 11 residues. The germline gives CDR1 DFQATT, CDR2 SNEGSKA (reference sequence). The DNA for the CDR3 is TGCAGTGCTAGCACAGCGGGTGGCTACACCTTC. It yields the protein CSASTAGGYTF.

The rearrangement joins TRBV7-2 to TRBJ1-4, with 9 bases aligning to TRBD1. This CDR3 spans 13 amino acids. V shed 5 bases, J shed 7 bases, and the junction held 2 bases outside the gene matches. Germline lookup yields CDR1 SGHTA and CDR2 FQGNSA. The CDR3: CASSPGQGEKLFF. The CDR3 region has the DNA TGTGCCAGCAGCCCGGGACAGGGTGAAAAACTGTTTTTT.

J is TRBJ2-2 and V is TRBV11-2; 8 bases agree with TRBD2. The V gene end was trimmed by 5 bases and the J gene end by 3 bases; junction bases not matched to a gene: 8. The CDR3 covers 16 residues. CDR1 SGHAT and CDR2 FQNNGV come from the germline V gene. As DNA, the CDR3 is TGTGCCAGCAGCCAATTAGCGGGACGACACACCGGGGAGCTGTTTTTT. Its protein product is CASSQLAGRHTGELFF.

This clone appeared a single time. This chain links TRBV7-9 with TRBJ1-4; 7 nucleotides line up with TRBD1. CDR1 is SEHNR, CDR2 FQNEAQ, per germline (reference sequence). There are 14 residues in the CDR3. Germline trimming cut 0 bases from V and 7 bases from J; bases unmatched to any gene: 2. In DNA form, the CDR3 reads TGTGCCAGCAGCTTAGCCGGGACAGTTGAAAAACTGTTTTTT. It codes for CASSLAGTVEKLFF.

The V call is TRBV27, the J call TRBJ2-3; D gene uncertain. The CDR3 has 14 amino acids. CDR1 and CDR2 (germline): MNHEY, SMNVEV (reference sequence). The V gene lost 10 bases and the J gene lost 4 bases, with 18 bases spanning the gap. CDR3 loop: CATQLAGSSDTQYF. CDR3 DNA sequence: TGTGCCACCCAGCTCGCAGGTTCATCAGATACGCAGTATTTT.

The gene calls are TRBV19 and TRBJ1-5, with D possibly matching TRBD1 (5 bases). The V and J ends lost 3 bases and 3 bases respectively, with 15 bases between them. The CDR3 runs 16 residues. The germline V gene encodes CDR1 LNHDA and CDR2 SQIVND (reference sequence). The CDR3 DNA reads as TGTGCCAGTAGTATGGAGACGCGGGGGAACAATCAGCCCCAGCATTTT. Its translation: CASSMETRGNNQPQHF.

This chain links TRBV12-5 with TRBJ2-1, with TRBD1 identical over 10 bases. CDR3 length: 20 residues. Looked up from germline, CDR1 is LGHNT and CDR2 is FRNRAP. After removal of 4 bases from V and 4 bases from J, the junction contained 19 bases not matched to a gene. This chain's CDR3 is CASGWDVGTGDKPPYNEQFF. The CDR3 region has the DNA TGTGCTAGTGGTTGGGACGTTGGGACAGGGGACAAACCTCCTTACAATGAGCAGTTCTTC.

This chain connects TRBV5-1 to TRBJ2-7; TRBD1 matches at 7 bases. Trimming removed 4 bases from V and 0 bases from J; junction bases left unmatched: 7. The CDR3 is 15 residues long. Germline values: CDR1 SGHRS, CDR2 YFSETQ. The CDR3 DNA sequence: TGCGCCAGCAGCCGAACCGGGACAGACTCCTACGAGCAGTACTTC. Protein product: CASSRTGTDSYEQYF.

The chain is built from TRBV14 and TRBJ2-7, with TRBD2 identical over 11 bases. Per germline, CDR1 SGHDN and CDR2 FVKESK. CDR3 length: 16 amino acids. Germline trimming cut 4 bases from V and 2 bases from J; bases unmatched to any gene: 7. The CDR3 DNA sequence: TGTGCCAGCAGCCTTAGTGGGACTAGCGGAACCTACGAGCAGTACTTC. It codes for CASSLSGTSGTYEQYF.

The V gene is TRBV7-2, the J gene TRBJ2-2, with D perhaps matching TRBD2 (5 bases). The CDR3 contains 13 residues. CDR1 and CDR2 from the germline V gene are SGHTA and FQGNSA. Trimming shortened V by 5 bases and J by 7 bases, and 11 bases separated the two germline ends. The CDR3: CASSPEGYGELFF. The CDR3 nucleotides read TGTGCCAGCAGCCCTGAGGGATACGGGGAGCTGTTTTTT.

CDR3 coding DNA: TGCGCCAGCAGCTCGCGGACAGGGACTAATGAAAAACTGTTTTTT. Amino acids: CASSSRTGTNEKLFF. V usage is TRBV5-1 and J usage is TRBJ1-4, with TRBD1 identical over 8 bases. The germline CDR1 and CDR2 sequences are SGHRS and YFSETQ. The V segment lost 3 bases and the J segment 2 bases; nucleotides outside the gene matches: 3. The CDR3 length is 15 residues.

In its sample, this clone was seen once. The J gene is TRBJ2-7, the V gene TRBV21-1; TRBD1, the table's D call, lacks a check against the DNA. TRBV21-1 is given as a pseudogene. CDR3 length: 14 amino acids. The CDR3 region is CASSYGTGTYEQYF. CDR3 in DNA: TGTGCCAGCAGCTACGGGACAGGCACCTACGAGCAGTACTTC.

The table lists this clone with a few counts. CDR3 residues: CASSLRTGGEVNTEAFF. Written as DNA, the CDR3 is TGTGCCAGCAGCCTCCGGACAGGGGGGGAGGTGAACACTGAAGCTTTCTTT. The chain recombines TRBV4-2 with TRBJ1-1, with 10 bases lining up with TRBD1. The CDR3 covers 17 residues. The V gene's germline CDR1 is LGHNA and CDR2 YNFKEQ. Germline trimming cut 4 bases from V and 0 bases from J; bases unmatched to any gene: 8.

This chain connects TRBV7-3 to TRBJ2-7, with 12 bases that match TRBD2. Germline assignment: CDR1 SGHTA and CDR2 FQGTGA. The length of the CDR3 is 15 residues. The junction had 8 bases not matched to a gene; V was cut back by 5 bases and J by 6 bases. The CDR3 DNA sequence: TGTGCCAGCAGCACGCGGACTAGCGGGATATCCGAGCAGTACTTC. Residues: CASSTRTSGISEQYF. The variable domain in full, with the rest retrieved from reference TRBV7-3 and TRBJ2-7, is GAGVSQTPSNKVTEKGKYVELRCDPISGHTALYWYRQSLGQGPEFLIYFQGTGAADDSGLPNDRFFAVRPEGSVSTLKIQRTERGDSAVYLCASSTRTSGISEQYFGPGTRLTVT.

The chain recombines TRBV4-1 with TRBJ2-1; tentatively, D is TRBD2 (5 bases). The germline V gene has CDR1 MGHRA and CDR2 YSYEKL. CDR3 length equals 16 residues. Trimming pared 0 bases from V and 3 bases from J, leaving 12 bases between. This CDR3 is CASSQDVGAGYNEQFF. CDR3 sequence (DNA): TGCGCCAGCAGCCAAGACGTTGGCGCGGGCTACAATGAGCAGTTCTTC.

V is TRBV7-6 and J is TRBJ2-5; 9 positions agree with TRBD2. The length of the CDR3 is 18 residues. The germline CDR1 and CDR2 sequences are SGHVS and FNYEAQ. J gave up 2 bases and V 0 bases, and 10 bases lay outside the gene matches. The CDR3 DNA sequence: TGTGCCAGCAGCTTAGCGCTATTTAGCGGGGGATTGCAAGAGACCCAGTACTTC. It encodes CASSLALFSGGLQETQYF.

The chain carries TRBV7-9 and TRBJ2-3, with D possibly TRBD2 on 6 matching bases. V shed 5 bases and J shed 2 bases, with 8 bases lying between them. CDR3 length equals 13 residues. Germline values: CDR1 SEHNR, CDR2 FQNEAQ (reference sequence). The CDR3 loop is CASSRGLTDTQYF. The CDR3 coding sequence is TGTGCCAGCAGCCGGGGACTCACAGATACGCAGTATTTT.

The chain employs TRBV7-2 and TRBJ1-6; TRBD1 matches 8 bases. The CDR3 totals 14 residues. Germline V gene sequence: CDR1 SGHTA, CDR2 FQGNSA. V lost 2 bases and J lost 9; bases outside the gene matches: 3. CDR3 amino acids: CASSLLGQASPLHF. The CDR3 nucleotides are TGTGCCAGCAGCTTATTGGGACAGGCTTCACCCCTCCACTTT.

This clone was seen a single time. The chain combines TRBV6-1 with TRBJ2-7; 8 nucleotides align to TRBD2. The trim removed 6 bases at V and 3 bases at J, leaving 4 bases unmatched. Germline CDR1 MNHNS, CDR2 SASEGT. The CDR3 is 13 amino acids. The CDR3 DNA reads TGTGCCAGCAGGGACGGGACTAGCTACGAGCAGTACTTC. Its translation: CASRDGTSYEQYF.

The genes are TRBV6-5 and TRBJ2-7; 7 bases are a match to TRBD1. Germline V gene lookup returns CDR1 MNHEY and CDR2 SVGAGI. The CDR3 loop spans 15 amino acids. Losses at the gene ends were 0 bases for V and 2 bases for J; bases not matched to a gene: 4. The CDR3 loop is CASSYSTGTAYEQYF. In DNA form, the CDR3 reads TGTGCCAGCAGTTACTCGACGGGGACAGCCTACGAGCAGTACTTC.

The chain joins TRBV14 to TRBJ1-1; no reliable D call. This CDR3 region has 14 residues. V was clipped by 3 bases and J by 0 bases, with 8 bases between them. Germline V gives CDR1 SGHDN, CDR2 FVKESK. The CDR3, as DNA: TGTGCCAGCAGCCACCCGGGGATGAACACTGAAGCTTTCTTT. Its translation: CASSHPGMNTEAFF.

This chain connects TRBV5-4 to TRBJ1-2; D gene unclear. V dropped 1 base and J dropped 0 bases, with 7 bases sitting between them. Looked up from germline, CDR1 is SGHNT and CDR2 is YYREEE (reference sequence). The CDR3 loop spans 14 amino acids. CDR3 region: CASSLPESNYGYTF. CDR3 nucleotides: TGTGCCAGCAGCTTGCCGGAGTCTAACTATGGCTACACCTTC.